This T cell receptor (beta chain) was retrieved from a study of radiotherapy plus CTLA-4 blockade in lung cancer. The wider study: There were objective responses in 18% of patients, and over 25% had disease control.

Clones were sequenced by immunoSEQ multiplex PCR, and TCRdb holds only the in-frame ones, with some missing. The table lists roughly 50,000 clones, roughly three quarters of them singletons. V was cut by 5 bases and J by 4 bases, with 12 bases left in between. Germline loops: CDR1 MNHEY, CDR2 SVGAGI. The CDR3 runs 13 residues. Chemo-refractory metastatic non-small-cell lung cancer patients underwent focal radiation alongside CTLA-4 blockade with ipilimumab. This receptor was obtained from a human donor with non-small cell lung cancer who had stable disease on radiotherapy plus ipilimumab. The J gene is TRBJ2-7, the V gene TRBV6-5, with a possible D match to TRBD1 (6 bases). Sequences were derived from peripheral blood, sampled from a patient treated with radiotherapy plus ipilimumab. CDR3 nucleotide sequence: TGTGCCAGCAGTGCGCGAACAGGGTACGAGCAGTACTTC. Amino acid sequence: CASSARTGYEQYF.